The 6 T cell receptor beta chains below come from one sample, sequenced in a study of cytomegalovirus exposure and HLA in healthy donors. Use of 60 Vbeta and 13 Jbeta primers characterized the PCR. TCRdb keeps only in-frame clones here, not all; method: immunoSEQ multiplex PCR. The sample holds 150,000 to 200,000 clones, roughly 75% seen once. The specimen was PBMCs. These receptors were collected from a middle-aged woman in good health and CMV-seropositive.

J is TRBJ1-3 and V is TRBV6-6; no definite D call. Trimming took off 5 bases at V and 2 bases at J, with 7 bases between the two ends. Germline CDR1 and CDR2: MNHNY and SVGAGI (reference sequence). The CDR3 has 13 residues. The chain's CDR3 is CASSRVPGNTIYF. DNA of the CDR3: TGTGCCAGCAGTCGAGTCCCTGGAAACACCATATATTTT.

The V call is TRBV20-1, the J call TRBJ2-2; no clear D gene. In germline, CDR1 is DFQATT, CDR2 SNEGSKA (reference sequence). The V and J ends lost 0 bases and 13 bases respectively, with 9 bases between them. The CDR3 runs to 11 residues. CDR3 amino acids: CSARDAGGLFF. Here the CDR3 DNA reads TGCAGTGCTAGAGACGCAGGTGGGCTGTTTTTT.

In this sample, this clone turned up a few times. The rearrangement joins TRBV4-3 to TRBJ2-3; the match to TRBD2 covers 7 bases. The ends lost 1 base at V and 0 bases at J; junction bases unmatched: 4. CDR1 is LGHNA and CDR2 is YSLEER in the germline V gene. This CDR3 comprises 16 residues. This CDR3 is CASSQGLGGSTDTQYF. As DNA, the CDR3 is TGCGCCAGCAGCCAAGGGTTGGGAGGGAGCACAGATACGCAGTATTTT.

Only one count was recorded for this clone. The chain combines TRBV6-6 with TRBJ1-2; TRBD1 aligns across 8 bases. V shed 5 bases and J 8 bases; nucleotides not matched to a gene: 13. CDR3 length: 15 amino acids. The germline CDR1 and CDR2 sequences are MNHNY and SVGAGI (reference sequence). In DNA form, the CDR3 reads TGTGCCAGCAGTCAGACCAGGGACAGGTTCGCCGGCTACACCTTC. Translation gives CASSQTRDRFAGYTF.

This chain connects TRBV7-2 to TRBJ2-1; D perhaps matches TRBD1 (5 bases). Trimming removed 4 bases at V and 6 bases at J, with 19 bases between. In germline, CDR1 is SGHTA, CDR2 FQGNSA. This CDR3 is 16 amino acids long. CDR3 nucleotide sequence: TGTGCCAGCAGCTCCTACAAGGGGTACAGGTTCAATGAGCAGTTCTTC. Translated, it gives CASSSYKGYRFNEQFF.

This chain links TRBV19 with TRBJ1-2, with 7 bases that match TRBD1. The V gene end was trimmed by 5 bases and the J gene end by 3 bases; junction bases not matched to a gene: 12. The CDR3 loop spans 16 amino acids. Germline CDR1 reads LNHDA; CDR2 reads SQIVND (reference sequence). The CDR3 nucleotides are TGTGCCAGTAGTTTCCGGGACACAGGGGCCCACTATGGCTACACCTTC. Translation gives CASSFRDTGAHYGYTF.